This is a list of T cell receptor beta chains from one sample in a study of tumor and adjacent non-tumor tissue in lung cancer. TCRdb itself ran the multiplex PCR reads through MiXCR, one entry per CDR3 protein. The top ten clones hold roughly 20% of a sample with about 110,000 distinct CDR3 sequences, roughly two thirds of them seen once. Source material: distant non-tumor lung tissue. These receptors all stem from a man in his 60s with non-small cell lung cancer. Each CDR3 is given with its conserved first and last residue. D genes are given only for firm matches. The size field is filled for only some rows; it gives once, few, many or a size class.

cdr3_aa cdr3_nt d_call j_call v_call clone_size
CASGPISGPKTEASF TGCGCCAGCGGCCCTATCTCGGGGCCGAAGACTGAAGCTTCCTTT - TRBJ1-1 TRBV4-1 few
CSVRGVNTEAFF TGCAGCGTTCGAGGGGTGAACACTGAAGCTTTCTTT - TRBJ1-1 TRBV29-1 many
CSASRGGSTDTQYF TGCAGTGCCTCTCGGGGCGGGAGCACAGATACGCAGTATTTT - TRBJ2-3 TRBV20-1 few
CASSLNYNANTGELFF TGTGCCAGCAGTCTGAATTATAACGCGAACACCGGGGAGCTGTTTTTT - TRBJ2-2 TRBV14 many
CACCIERSQYF TGTGCCTGCTGCATTGAACGCTCTCAATACTTC - TRBJ2-7 TRBV13 once
CPSSDSGTITYEQCF TGTCCCAGCAGCGACTCCGGGACCATCACCTACGAGCAGTGCTTC - TRBJ2-7 TRBV4-2 -
CSHSGTVQKTQYF TGCAGCCATAGCGGGACGGTCCAAAAGACCCAGTACTTC TRBD2 TRBJ2-5 TRBV29-1 few
CASNLVPLGGETQYF TGCGCCAGCAACTTAGTCCCCCTAGGAGGAGAGACCCAGTACTTC - TRBJ2-5 TRBV11-2 -
CASSFTGNTNEKLFF TGCGCCAGCAGCTTTACGGGTAACACTAATGAAAAACTGTTTTTT - TRBJ1-4 TRBV5-1 -
CASSLPQGTLREQYF TGTGCCAGCAGCTTACCACAGGGCACATTGAGGGAGCAGTACTTC - TRBJ2-7 TRBV11-1 few
CSVELAELSYEQYF TGCAGCGTTGAACTAGCGGAGCTCTCCTACGAGCAGTACTTC TRBD2 TRBJ2-7 TRBV29-1 -
CASSPGGTNEQFF TGTGCCAGCAGCCCCGGGGGGACGAATGAGCAGTTCTTC TRBD2 TRBJ2-1 TRBV11-3 -
CASSFGGKGNMQYF TGTGCCAGCAGCTTTGGCGGGAAAGGAAATATGCAGTATTTT - TRBJ2-3 TRBV11-3 -
CVSSPRFSGRNTGELIF TGTGTCAGCAGCCCAAGGTTTAGCGGGAGGAACACCGGGGAGCTGATTTTT TRBD2 TRBJ2-2 TRBV28 -
CSAMDRSSYEQYF TGCAGTGCTATGGACAGGAGCTCCTACGAGCAGTACTTC TRBD1 TRBJ2-7 TRBV20-1 many
CASSPAGTGSYTGELFF TGTGCCAGCTCACCCGCCGGGACAGGTTCTTACACCGGGGAGCTGTTTTTT TRBD1 TRBJ2-2 TRBV18 -
CASTPGTSRNNEQFF TGTGCCAGCACCCCCGGGACTAGCCGCAACAATGAGCAGTTCTTC TRBD2 TRBJ2-1 TRBV6-1 many
CASFRQGKGETQYF TGCGCCAGCTTCAGACAGGGAAAGGGAGAGACCCAGTACTTC TRBD1 TRBJ2-5 TRBV5-1 -
CASSSRAGVLETQYF TGTGCCAGCAGCTCGAGGGCGGGCGTCCTGGAGACCCAGTACTTC - TRBJ2-5 TRBV5-6 -
CASSVAGQGLETQCF TGTGCCAGCAGCGTAGCGGGACAGGGTCTGGAGACCCAGTGCTTC - TRBJ2-5 TRBV11-2 few
CASSLAGTGNTGELFF TGTGCCAGCAGCTTAGCCGGGACAGGGAACACCGGGGAGCTGTTTTTT TRBD1 TRBJ2-2 TRBV7-6 -
CASTESAYPSTEAFF TGCGCCAGCACTGAGTCCGCTTATCCGAGCACTGAAGCTTTCTTT - TRBJ1-1 TRBV10-1 -
CATSSPGLAVYQETQYF TGTGCCACCAGTTCCCCGGGACTTGCGGTGTACCAAGAGACCCAGTACTTC - TRBJ2-5 TRBV6-2/TRBV6-3 -
CSAIDPPGTGDTEAFF TGCAGTGCTATAGATCCCCCGGGGACGGGGGACACTGAAGCTTTCTTT - TRBJ1-1 TRBV20-1 -
CSVVGRVGSSGNEQFF TGCAGCGTAGTGGGCAGGGTAGGTTCTTCGGGCAATGAGCAGTTCTTC - TRBJ2-1 TRBV29-1 -
CASSNHEGQVAQYF TGTGCCAGCAGTAACCACGAGGGGCAAGTGGCCCAGTACTTC - TRBJ2-5 TRBV28 many
CASSYGTDRTDTQYF TGTGCCAGCAGTTACGGGACAGACCGCACAGATACGCAGTATTTT TRBD1 TRBJ2-3 TRBV6-5 many
CASSHGRTSGTVGGGELFF TGCGCCAGCAGCCATGGCCGGACTAGCGGGACCGTCGGTGGCGGGGAACTGTTTTTT TRBD2 TRBJ2-2 TRBV4-3 -
CSVEARQDLTEAFF TGCAGCGTTGAAGCAAGACAGGATTTGACTGAGGCTTTCTTT - TRBJ1-1 TRBV29-1 -
CSVVLSGVSYNEHFF TGCAGCGTTGTCCTTAGCGGGGTCTCCTACAATGAGCATTTCTTC TRBD2 TRBJ2-1 TRBV29-1 -
CATSDSTARGYTF TGTGCCACCAGTGATAGCACAGCCAGAGGCTACACCTTC - TRBJ1-2 TRBV24-1 many
CSVTGGAGSSYNEQFF TGCAGCGTTACTGGTGGGGCCGGGAGCTCCTACAATGAGCAGTTCTTC - TRBJ2-1 TRBV29-1 many
CASRPDRKVLYGQYF TGTGCCAGCCGCCCCGACAGAAAGGTACTGTATGGGCAGTACTTC - TRBJ2-7 TRBV28 few
CASRAQGTGQPQHF TGCGCCAGCCGTGCACAGGGGACTGGGCAGCCCCAGCATTTT TRBD1 TRBJ1-5 TRBV10-2 -
CSAPTRMSGAGNEQFF TGCAGTGCTCCCACCCGAATGAGCGGGGCCGGTAATGAGCAGTTCTTC TRBD2 TRBJ2-1 TRBV20-1 few
CSVGGSQSSGRAVEQFF TGCAGCGTTGGTGGGAGTCAGTCTAGCGGGAGGGCCGTTGAGCAGTTCTTC TRBD2 TRBJ2-1 TRBV29-1 -
CASSPSLGRPGEHFF TGCGCCAGCAGTCCTTCCTTGGGGAGGCCTGGAGAGCACTTCTTC - TRBJ2-1 TRBV28 -
CANSKGQCSDTQYF TGTGCCAACAGCAAGGGACAGTGTTCAGATACGCAGTATTTT TRBD1 TRBJ2-3 TRBV11-2 -
CANRLTSVSYNEQFF TGTGCCAACAGGCTCACTAGCGTGAGTTACAATGAGCAGTTCTTC TRBD2 TRBJ2-1 TRBV6-5 -
CASSGTATPNYGYTF TGTGCCAGCAGCGGAACAGCCACTCCTAACTATGGCTACACCTTC - TRBJ1-2 TRBV5-6 many
CAGAERGRTDKQYF TGCGCCGGCGCGGAGCGGGGCCGCACAGATAAGCAGTATTTT TRBD2 TRBJ2-3 TRBV4-1 -
CASSSLRTSRLSYEQYF TGTGCCAGCAGCTCCCTACGGACTAGCAGGCTCTCCTACGAGCAATACTTC TRBD2 TRBJ2-7 TRBV12-3/TRBV12-4 -
CASSYGGAGGQYF TGTGCCAGCAGTTACGGGGGGGCTGGCGGGCAGTACTTC - TRBJ2-7 TRBV6-5 many
CASSVAGGSSYNEQFF TGTGCCAGCAGCGTAGCGGGAGGTAGCTCCTACAATGAGCAGTTCTTC TRBD2 TRBJ2-1 TRBV6-2/TRBV6-3 many
CSASGLQEGIETQYF TGCAGTGCTAGTGGCCTACAGGAGGGGATAGAGACCCAGTACTTC - TRBJ2-5 TRBV20-1 -
CARSRGTSGLAKNIQYF TGCGCCAGAAGCCGGGGGACTAGCGGTCTAGCCAAAAACATTCAGTACTTC TRBD2 TRBJ2-4 TRBV4-3 -
CAISQGTGSADEKLFF TGCGCCATCAGCCAAGGGACAGGGAGCGCGGATGAAAAACTGTTTTTT TRBD1 TRBJ1-4 TRBV4-3 -
CVSSSRGDSALGYGYTF TGTGTCAGCAGCTCCCGGGGGGACTCGGCCTTGGGCTATGGCTACACCTTC - TRBJ1-2 TRBV11-3 -
CSASGQSYEQYF TGCAGTGCTAGTGGACAGTCCTACGAGCAGTACTTC - TRBJ2-7 TRBV20-1 many
CANSLESIGEQFF TGTGCCAACAGCTTGGAGTCTATCGGTGAGCAGTTCTTC - TRBJ2-1 TRBV5-5 -